Listed below are T cell receptor beta chains from one sample, sequenced in a study of blood T cell repertoires in COVID-19. Profiling relied on immunoSEQ multiplex PCR, and the TCRdb table lists in-frame clones only, not all of them. The table shows under 200,000 clones, with approximately 90% occurring only once. Material for sequencing was peripheral blood. These receptors originate from a man between 50 and 59 years old who had recovered from COVID-19. The conserved cysteine and the conserved F or W are not part of the CDR3 here. The order of the fields is CDR3 protein, V gene.

CDR3aa: ASSSGVTNEKLF; v_gene: TRBV5-4
CDR3aa: ASSEATTTAGNTIY; v_gene: TRBV6-1
CDR3aa: ASSPDATGTRYYGYT; v_gene: TRBV7-2
CDR3aa: SVDRANTEAF; v_gene: TRBV29-1
CDR3aa: ASSRYRGTEAF; v_gene: TRBV28
CDR3aa: SASTGRGLLMNTEAF; v_gene: TRBV20-1
CDR3aa: ASSDRGLYNEQF; v_gene: TRBV25-1
CDR3aa: ASSLWRSTDTQY; v_gene: TRBV5-4
CDR3aa: ASRTHQGGTEAF; v_gene: TRBV19
CDR3aa: ASSMDRVQY; v_gene: TRBV5-5
CDR3aa: ASSNQLTGDIQY; v_gene: TRBV19
CDR3aa: ASSSSTGGQETQY; v_gene: TRBV28
CDR3aa: ASIPSGGPETQY; v_gene: TRBV6-5
CDR3aa: ASSPAGRRSGNTIY; v_gene: TRBV18
CDR3aa: ASGLVTSILREQY; v_gene: TRBV12-5
CDR3aa: ASSSTWADSPLH; v_gene: TRBV27